The T cell receptor beta chain described here comes from a study of shared clonotypes between healthy human individuals. Findings and caveats of the study: Donors were few, which limited the genetic and exposure-history diversity represented.

Germline CDR1 is SNHLY and CDR2 is FYNNEI. The CDR3 contains 13 residues. Trimming removed 9 bases at V and 0 bases at J, with 9 bases between. TCRdb's copy holds only in-frame clones and misses some; the assay was immunoSEQ multiplex PCR. Of about 980,000 clones in the sample, 76% were seen once. In its sample, this clone was seen a few times. Antigen specificity is unknown. Distinct nucleotide sequences in the sample also encode this CDR3. The chain uses TRBV2 and TRBJ1-5; D remains ambiguous. The receptor was derived from a man between 18 and 35 years old in good health. The material sequenced was memory CD4+ T cells sorted from blood. The subset is: CD45RA-negative fraction. In DNA form, the CDR3 reads TGTGCCAGTTCGGATGATAGCAATCAGCCCCAGCATTTT. Protein: CASSDDSNQPQHF. The variable domain in full, completed from reference TRBV2 and TRBJ1-5, reads EPEVTQTPSHQVTQMGQEVILRCVPISNHLYFYWYRQILGQKVEFLVSFYNNEISEKSEIFDDQFSVERPDGSNFTLKIRSTKLEDSAMYFCASSDDSNQPQHFGDGTRLSIL.